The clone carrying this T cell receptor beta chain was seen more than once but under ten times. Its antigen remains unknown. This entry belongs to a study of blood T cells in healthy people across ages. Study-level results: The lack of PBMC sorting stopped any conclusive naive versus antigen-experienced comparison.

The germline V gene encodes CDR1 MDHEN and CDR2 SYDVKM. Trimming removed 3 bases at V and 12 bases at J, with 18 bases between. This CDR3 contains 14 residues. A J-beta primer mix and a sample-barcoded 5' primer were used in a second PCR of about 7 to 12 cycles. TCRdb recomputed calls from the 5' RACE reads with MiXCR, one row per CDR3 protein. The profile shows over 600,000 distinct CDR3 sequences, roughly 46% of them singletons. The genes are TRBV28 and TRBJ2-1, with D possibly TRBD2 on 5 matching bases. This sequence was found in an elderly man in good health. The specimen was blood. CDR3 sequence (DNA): TGTGCCAGCAGTTTTGCTGAGGTTCGGGGTCTGCAGTTCTTC. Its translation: CASSFAEVRGLQFF.